The source of this T cell receptor (beta chain) is a study of control samples from healthy donors and cancer patients. Trimming cost V 5 bases and J 3 bases; bases outside gene matches: 15. The CDR3 length is 18 residues. Per the germline V gene, CDR1 is MNHNY and CDR2 is SVGAGI (reference sequence). TCRdb's table, derived via immunoSEQ multiplex PCR, lists solely in-frame clones and lacks some. The profile covers roughly 92,000 clones, with roughly 86% appearing a single time and 1.3% taken by the ten largest. The sequencing input was blood. The chain joins TRBV6-6 to TRBJ2-1; 8 nucleotides match TRBD2. The source of this sequence is a woman aged 45-60 years in good health. The CDR3 nucleotides are TGTGCCAGCAGTCGCTCCGGGACTAGTCATACTGACTACAATGAGCAGTTCTTC. Protein: CASSRSGTSHTDYNEQFF.